What follows describes a single TCR beta chain. This sample is part of a study of OX40 agonist ivuxolimab in advanced cancers. This CDR3 spans 15 amino acids. From germline, CDR1 is MNHEY and CDR2 SMNVEV (reference sequence). V gave up 0 bases and J gave up 5 bases, with 11 bases separating them. Produced via immunoSEQ multiplex PCR; TCRdb's table is partial and in-frame only. The table has approximately 77,000 clones, roughly 93% seen once; the top ten hold 0.32%. V usage is TRBV27 and J usage is TRBJ2-1; D call uncertain. The receptor comes from an adult with an advanced solid tumor such as melanoma, head and neck, liver or kidney cancer. The sequencing used CD4+ or CD8+ T cells sorted from blood, collected in a trial of the OX40 agonist ivuxolimab. Written as DNA, the CDR3 is TGTGCCAGCAGTTTATCGTATGCAGACCACAATGAGCAGTTCTTC. Encoded protein: CASSLSYADHNEQFF.